The 9 T cell receptor beta chains listed next were all sequenced from one sample in a study of blood T cell repertoires in COVID-19. Libraries were prepared by immunoSEQ multiplex PCR; TCRdb keeps only in-frame clonotypes and omits some of them. The sample lists fewer than 300,000 clones, approximately 92% seen once, with about 1.1% in the top ten. The sample was PBMCs or T cells enriched from blood (not recorded which). The receptors derive from a woman aged 25 to 45 who had recovered from COVID-19.

For the CDR3, the DNA is TGTGCCTGGAGCGAAATGGGGGCCGTCGATGAGCAGTTCTTC. It translates to CAWSEMGAVDEQFF. The chain uses TRBV30 and TRBJ2-1; tentatively, D is TRBD1 (6 bases). The CDR3 contains 14 residues. In germline, CDR1 is GTSNPN, CDR2 SVGIG (reference sequence). Trimming pared 3 bases from V and 8 bases from J, leaving 17 bases between. Based on the CDR3 plus reference TRBV30 and TRBJ2-1, the full variable domain is SQTIHQWPATLVQPVGSPLSLECTVEGTSNPNLYWYRQAAGRGLQLLFYSVGIGQISSEVPQNLSASRPQDRQFILSSKKLLLSDSGFYLCAWSEMGAVDEQFFGPGTRLTVL.

A single count supports this clone. The chain is built from TRBV7-9 and TRBJ2-2, with a tentative D call TRBD1 (6 bases). The V and J ends lost 7 bases and 2 bases respectively, with 14 bases between them. The CDR3 has 15 amino acids. Germline loops: CDR1 SEHNR, CDR2 FQNEAQ (reference sequence). CDR3 in amino acids: CASIPTGPNTGELFF. The CDR3 nucleotides read TGTGCCAGCATCCCCACAGGGCCCAACACCGGGGAGCTGTTTTTT. Drawing the rest from reference TRBV7-9 and TRBJ2-2, the complete variable domain is DTGVSQNPRHKITKRGQNVTFRCDPISEHNRLYWYRQTLGQGPEFLTYFQNEAQLEKSRLLSDRFSAERPKGSFSTLEIQRTEQGDSAMYLCASIPTGPNTGELFFGEGSRLTVL.

This sequence joins TRBV7-2 and TRBJ1-1, with D perhaps TRBD1 (5 bases). Germline lookup yields CDR1 SGHTA and CDR2 FQGNSA. The V end was cut by 1 base, the J end by 6 bases, with 15 bases between. The length of the CDR3 is 15 residues. The CDR3 region has the DNA TGTGCCAGCAGCTTAGTTGCAGGGCAAGTGGCTGAAGCTTTCTTT. Its translation is CASSLVAGQVAEAFF.

The chain carries TRBV6-6 and TRBJ2-1; TRBD2 might be the D (5 bases). Germline assignment: CDR1 MNHNY and CDR2 SVGAGI (reference sequence). V lost 6 bases and J 9 bases, leaving 15 bases between the germline ends. CDR3 length equals 13 residues. The CDR3 sequence is CASSRGTGFEQFF. For the CDR3, the DNA is TGTGCCAGCAGCCGAGGTACGGGGTTTGAGCAGTTCTTC.

The chain carries TRBV16 and TRBJ2-4, with a possible D match to TRBD2 (6 bases). Germline V lookup: CDR1 KGHSY, CDR2 FQNENV. Trimming left V 2 bases short and J 0 bases short, with 11 bases between. The CDR3 loop spans 16 amino acids. CDR3 protein: CASSQGGDLAKNIQYF. CDR3 bases: TGTGCCAGCAGCCAAGGAGGGGACCTAGCCAAAAACATTCAGTACTTC.

The chain recombines TRBV30 with TRBJ2-1; 7 bases line up with TRBD2. This CDR3 region has 16 residues. Per the germline V gene, CDR1 is GTSNPN and CDR2 is SVGIG (reference sequence). V dropped 2 bases and J dropped 5; count of bases not matched to a gene: 12. The DNA for the CDR3 is TGTGCCTGGAGTCCTCCCCTGGCGGGAGTGGACAATGAGCAGTTCTTC. Translating gives CAWSPPLAGVDNEQFF.

The genes are TRBV2 and TRBJ1-6; TRBD1 might be the D (6 bases). There are 13 residues in the CDR3. Looked up from germline, CDR1 is SNHLY and CDR2 is FYNNEI. The V end was cut by 6 bases, the J end by 4 bases, with 7 bases between. CDR3 bases: TGTGCCAGCAGGGGACAATATAATTCACCCCTCCACTTT. It yields the protein CASRGQYNSPLHF.

V usage is TRBV15 and J usage is TRBJ2-1; TRBD2 matches at 7 bases. V trimming: 1 base; J trimming: 5 bases; junction bases outside the gene matches: 5. Germline-derived CDR1 and CDR2 are LNHNV and YYDKDF (reference sequence). CDR3 length equals 15 residues. The DNA for the CDR3 is TGTGCCACCAGCAGAGCTCTAGCGGATAACAATGAGCAGTTCTTC. Its translation is CATSRALADNNEQFF.

The chain carries TRBV4-1 and TRBJ2-2, with 11 bases aligning to TRBD2. Losses at the gene ends were 4 bases for V and 5 bases for J; bases not matched to a gene: 9. Germline V CDR1 and CDR2: MGHRA, YSYEKL. The CDR3 has 17 amino acids. For the CDR3, the DNA is TGCGCCAGCAGCCCCTTAACTAGCGGGAGTCCTACCGGGGAGCTGTTTTTT. It codes for CASSPLTSGSPTGELFF.